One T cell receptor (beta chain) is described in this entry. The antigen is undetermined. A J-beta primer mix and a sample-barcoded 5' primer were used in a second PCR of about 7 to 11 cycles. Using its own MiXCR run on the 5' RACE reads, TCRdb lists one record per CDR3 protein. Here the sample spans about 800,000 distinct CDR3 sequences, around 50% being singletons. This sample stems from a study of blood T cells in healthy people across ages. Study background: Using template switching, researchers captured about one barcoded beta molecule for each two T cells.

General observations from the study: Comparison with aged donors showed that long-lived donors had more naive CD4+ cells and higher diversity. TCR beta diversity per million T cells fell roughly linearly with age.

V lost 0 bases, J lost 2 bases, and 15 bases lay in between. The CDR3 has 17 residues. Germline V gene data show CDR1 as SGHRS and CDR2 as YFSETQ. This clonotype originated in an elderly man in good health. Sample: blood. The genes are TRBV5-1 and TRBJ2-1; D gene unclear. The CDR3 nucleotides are TGCGCCAGCAGCTTGGGTTTGTTGGGTCCAACCTACAATGAGCAGTTCTTC. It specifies CASSLGLLGPTYNEQFF.